This entry concerns a single T cell receptor (beta chain). No antigen is known for it. These data originate in a study of cytomegalovirus exposure and HLA in healthy donors. General observations from the study: An analysis was carried out later, and it reportedly showed fewer N-insertions in an Asian-associated ancestry cluster than the approximately 680-donor mean.

CDR1 SGHRS and CDR2 YFSETQ come from the germline V gene. V lost 0 bases, J lost 5 bases, and 11 bases lay in between. The CDR3 sequence is 14 residues long. PCR used 60 Vbeta primers and 13 Jbeta primers. In the original workflow: Unique TCR beta chains numbered approximately 80 million in a later analysis, with around 11 million shared. The table came from immunoSEQ multiplex PCR; TCRdb's copy has only in-frame clones and leaves some out. V and J calls and clone size are given by that table; D and trimming were obtained from the DNA. The repertoire table contains about 58,000 clones. This clonotype originated in a woman aged 18-29 years in good health and CMV-seronegative. V and J are TRBV5-1 and TRBJ1-1; D is uncertain. Source material: PBMCs. Here the CDR3 DNA reads TGCGCCAGCAGCTTGGTTCCAGGAGGGACTGAAGCTTTCTTT. This codes for CASSLVPGGTEAFF.